Below, 27 T cell receptor beta chains from the same sample are listed, as sequenced in a study of shared clonotypes between healthy human individuals. The assay was immunoSEQ multiplex PCR, and TCRdb's table has in-frame clones only and misses some. The sample yields about 490,000 clones, roughly four fifths seen once. The sequencing sample was made of PBMCs. These receptors all stem from a woman aged 40 to 50 in good health. Some clones in this sample may be carry-over from other donors' samples.

J is TRBJ2-1 and V is TRBV7-8; no clear D. The CDR3 sequence is 13 residues long. CDR1 is SGHVS, CDR2 FQNEAQ, per germline. Trimming removed 1 base from V and 4 bases from J, with 5 bases in between. CDR3 amino acids: CASSLGLYNEQFF. In nucleotides, the CDR3 is TGTGCCAGCAGCTTAGGTCTTTACAATGAGCAGTTCTTC.

V and J are TRBV5-1 and TRBJ1-1; 8 bases map to TRBD1. The junction had 8 bases not matched to a gene; V was cut back by 0 bases and J by 4 bases. The CDR3 contains 16 residues. Germline assignment: CDR1 SGHRS and CDR2 YFSETQ. The CDR3 DNA reads as TGCGCCAGCAGCTTGGGACAGGGGATGGTCAGCACTGAAGCTTTCTTT. Translation gives CASSLGQGMVSTEAFF.

The V gene is TRBV5-1, the J gene TRBJ2-1; 7 bases are shared with TRBD1. Germline loops: CDR1 SGHRS, CDR2 YFSETQ. With V trimmed by 0 bases and J by 10 bases, 4 bases remained unmatched. The CDR3 has 13 residues. The CDR3, as DNA: TGCGCCAGCAGCTTGGTGGGGGACAGCGAGCAGTTCTTC. It codes for CASSLVGDSEQFF.

In this sample, this clone turned up many times. This sequence joins TRBV29-1 and TRBJ1-2; possibly TRBD1 for D (6 bases). The CDR3 extends over 13 amino acids. V was cut by 3 bases and J by 0 bases, with 8 bases left in between. Germline CDR1 reads SQVTM; CDR2 reads ANQGSEA. The CDR3 reads CSVEAGANYGYTF. The CDR3 DNA is TGCAGCGTTGAGGCAGGGGCTAACTATGGCTACACCTTC.

This clone was seen a handful of times. This may stem from a read error, because a much larger clone lies one nucleotide away. Distinct nucleotide sequences in the sample also encode this CDR3. This rearrangement joins TRBV27 to TRBJ1-4; maybe TRBD1 (6 bases). Germline V CDR1 and CDR2: MNHEY, SMNVEV (reference sequence). V lost 7 bases and J 6 bases, leaving 21 bases between the germline ends. The CDR3 spans 16 residues. The CDR3 sequence is CASTLWTAGIDEKLFF. The CDR3 DNA sequence: TGTGCCAGCACGCTTTGGACAGCGGGAATAGATGAAAAACTGTTTTTT. Variable domain in full (rest from reference TRBV27 and TRBJ1-4): EAQVTQNPRYLITVTGKKLTVTCSQNMNHEYMSWYRQDPGLGLRQIYYSMNVEVTDKGDVPEGYKVSRKEKRNFPLILESPSPNQTSLYFCASTLWTAGIDEKLFFGSGTQLSVL.

V is TRBV6-5 and J is TRBJ2-5, with D maybe TRBD1 (5 bases). Germline loops: CDR1 MNHEY, CDR2 SVGAGI. CDR3 length equals 16 residues. The V gene lost 0 bases and the J gene lost 0 bases, with 11 bases spanning the gap. The CDR3 DNA reads as TGTGCCAGCAGTTACTCAGGCAGGGCGTACCAAGAGACCCAGTACTTC. It is translated as CASSYSGRAYQETQYF.

The chain links TRBV10-1 to TRBJ1-5; no firm D call. V lost 2 bases and J 4 bases, leaving 9 bases between the germline ends. There are 14 residues in the CDR3. Germline lookup yields CDR1 WNHNN and CDR2 SYGVQD (reference sequence). CDR3 coding DNA: TGCGCCAGCAGTGAGGGCAGCGATAATCAGCCCCAGCATTTT. It codes for CASSEGSDNQPQHF.

The V and J genes are TRBV7-2 and TRBJ1-5; D is possibly TRBD1 (6 bases). This CDR3 spans 17 amino acids. V lost 5 bases and J 5 bases, leaving 22 bases between the germline ends. The V gene's germline CDR1 is SGHTA and CDR2 FQGNSA. The CDR3 bases are TGTGCCAGCAGCCCAATACAGGGTACGCGGTTATATCAGCCCCAGCATTTT. Translating gives CASSPIQGTRLYQPQHF.

As concerns this clone: The identical CDR3 is also encoded by other nucleotide sequences in the sample. The J gene is TRBJ2-1, the V gene TRBV5-1, with 8 nucleotides matching TRBD2. Looked up from germline, CDR1 is SGHRS and CDR2 is YFSETQ. This CDR3 region has 13 residues. Trimming removed 1 base from V and 7 bases from J; junction bases left unmatched: 1. The CDR3 DNA follows: TGCGCCAGCAGCTTGACGGGAGGGAATGAGCAGTTCTTC. Its translation is CASSLTGGNEQFF.

The V gene is TRBV28, the J gene TRBJ2-7; a possible D gene is TRBD2 (6 bases). This CDR3 is 17 amino acids long. V was clipped by 2 bases and J by 4 bases, with 21 bases between them. Per germline, CDR1 MDHEN and CDR2 SYDVKM. Here the CDR3 DNA reads TGTGCCAGCAGTTTACTTGGACCGGAGGGCCGCCGGTACGAGCAGTACTTC. Protein product: CASSLLGPEGRRYEQYF.

This clone has just a few counts. This chain links TRBV27 with TRBJ1-1; tentatively, D is TRBD1 (6 bases). V was clipped by 4 bases and J by 5 bases, with 14 bases between them. Looked up from germline, CDR1 is MNHEY and CDR2 is SMNVEV (reference sequence). This CDR3 is 14 amino acids long. The CDR3: CASSSTGGRTEAFF. CDR3 DNA sequence: TGTGCCAGCAGTTCGACAGGAGGGAGGACTGAAGCTTTCTTT.

The V gene is TRBV11-2, the J gene TRBJ2-7; TRBD2 might be the D (5 bases). Per germline, CDR1 SGHAT and CDR2 FQNNGV. The CDR3 length is 14 residues. V lost 5 bases and J 0 bases, leaving 11 bases between the germline ends. Here the CDR3 reads CASSRTSTSYEQYF. The CDR3 nucleotides read TGTGCCAGCAGCCGAACTAGTACCTCCTACGAGCAGTACTTC.

Concerning this clone: A junction end diverges from the germline sequence, so it may reflect a read error. The chain uses TRBV11-2 and TRBJ2-7; D is perhaps TRBD1 or TRBD2 (5 bases each). Germline loops: CDR1 SGHAT, CDR2 FQNNGV. CDR3 length equals 14 residues. CDR3 sequence: CTSSFVGDSYEQYF. CDR3 in DNA: TGTACCAGCAGCTTCGTGGGGGACTCCTACGAGCAGTACTTC. The full variable domain, completed using reference TRBV11-2 and TRBJ2-7, is EAGVAQSPRYKIIEKRQSVAFWCNPISGHATLYWYQQILGQGPKLLIQFQNNGVVDDSQLPKDRFSAERLKGVDSTLKIQPAKLEDSAVYLCTSSFVGDSYEQYFGPGTRLTVT.

V and J are TRBV7-9 and TRBJ2-5; D not certain. V dropped 3 bases and J dropped 4 bases, with 6 bases sitting between them. From germline, CDR1 is SEHNR and CDR2 FQNEAQ (reference sequence). This CDR3 spans 12 amino acids. CDR3 residues: CASSFVRETQYF. The DNA for the CDR3 is TGTGCCAGCAGCTTTGTCAGAGAGACCCAGTACTTC.

On this clone itself: Sequence at one end of the junction differs from germline and may be a read error. The chain joins TRBV18 to TRBJ2-7; tentatively, D is TRBD2 (5 bases). CDR3 length: 14 amino acids. Germline V gives CDR1 KGHSH, CDR2 LQKENI. CDR3 protein: CASSPGQNRLSGNF. For the CDR3, the DNA is TGTGCCAGCTCACCAGGCCAGAACCGACTAAGTGGGAACTTC.

The CDR3 here is CASSFSMDTQYF. CDR3 nucleotide sequence: TGTGCCAGCAGTTTCTCCATGGATACGCAGTATTTT. The chain combines TRBV7-6 with TRBJ2-3, with D unresolved. Germline lookup yields CDR1 SGHVS and CDR2 FNYEAQ. CDR3 length: 12 amino acids. Trimming took 6 bases from V and 6 from J, leaving 10 bases between them.

The chain uses TRBV6-1 and TRBJ1-2, with 7 bases that match TRBD1. Germline values: CDR1 MNHNS, CDR2 SASEGT. The CDR3 covers 14 residues. The J segment lost 8 bases and the V segment lost 0 bases, leaving 6 bases of the junction unmatched. Here the CDR3 DNA reads TGTGCCAGCAGTGAAGCCGGGACAGCTGGGGGCTACACCTTC. Translated: CASSEAGTAGGYTF.

The chain joins TRBV4-1 to TRBJ2-1; D not certain. Germline CDR1 reads MGHRA; CDR2 reads YSYEKL. The CDR3 length is 15 residues. The ends were cut back, 2 bases at V and 1 base at J, with 9 bases in the middle. The CDR3 DNA follows: TGCGCCAGCAGCCAATCTTGGCAGTCCTACAATGAGCAGTTCTTC. It encodes CASSQSWQSYNEQFF.

The V call is TRBV18, the J call TRBJ2-1; maybe TRBD2 (5 bases). Germline V gives CDR1 KGHSH, CDR2 LQKENI. V was pared by 3 bases and J by 5 bases, with 11 bases between. The CDR3 length is 14 residues. The CDR3 reads CASSPGSGNNEQFF. The CDR3 DNA reads TGTGCCAGCTCACCTGGCTCGGGGAACAATGAGCAGTTCTTC.

The CDR3 is CASSPGLTLGTDTQYF. The CDR3 DNA reads as TGTGCCAGCAGCCCTGGGCTGACCCTGGGCACAGATACGCAGTATTTT. V is TRBV7-9 and J is TRBJ2-3, with D uncertain. Trimming shortened V by 5 bases and J by 1 base, and 16 bases separated the two germline ends. Germline lookup yields CDR1 SEHNR and CDR2 FQNEAQ (reference sequence). The CDR3 extends over 16 amino acids.

The chain couples TRBV11-2 to TRBJ2-7; D perhaps matches TRBD1 (6 bases). The V end was cut by 1 base, the J end by 3 bases, with 16 bases between. Germline CDR1 reads SGHAT; CDR2 reads FQNNGV. CDR3 size: 16 residues. The CDR3 loop reads CASSLGSRGGRYEQYF. The CDR3 DNA reads TGTGCCAGCAGCTTAGGGTCCAGGGGTGGCCGCTACGAGCAGTACTTC.

This clone was seen ten or more times. The rearrangement uses TRBV28 and TRBJ1-1; D not certain. This CDR3 has 14 amino acids. Germline loops: CDR1 MDHEN, CDR2 SYDVKM. Trimming removed 7 bases at V and 4 bases at J, with 16 bases between. The CDR3 loop reads CASNRRRVGTEAFF. Here the CDR3 DNA reads TGTGCCAGCAATCGGCGGAGGGTTGGCACTGAAGCTTTCTTT.

The chain carries TRBV30 and TRBJ2-5; D perhaps matches TRBD1 (5 bases). Deletions cut 2 bases from V and 3 bases from J, with 10 bases between. The CDR3 loop spans 13 amino acids. CDR1 and CDR2 from the germline V gene are GTSNPN and SVGIG (reference sequence). In nucleotides, the CDR3 is TGTGCCTGGAGTAGGGGTTCTAAAGAGACCCAGTACTTC. Its protein is CAWSRGSKETQYF.

The CDR3 DNA reads TGTGCCAGCAGTTGGGAACGTCTTAGCTCCTACGAGCAGTACTTC. Translated: CASSWERLSSYEQYF. J is TRBJ2-5 and V is TRBV6-6; D is ambiguous. With the DNA end fitting TRBJ2-7 better, the J assignment may be wrong. Germline values: CDR1 MNHNY, CDR2 SVGAGI (reference sequence). CDR3 length equals 15 residues.

Only one count was recorded for this clone. The rearrangement joins TRBV11-3 to TRBJ2-7; 13 nucleotides agree with TRBD2. The germline gives CDR1 SGHNT, CDR2 YENEEA. There are 15 residues in the CDR3. J lost 3 bases, V lost 5 bases, and 4 bases had no gene match. The CDR3 reads CASSPGTSGIYEQYF. The CDR3, as DNA: TGTGCCAGCAGCCCAGGGACTAGCGGGATCTACGAGCAGTACTTC. Looking up the rest from reference TRBV11-3 and TRBJ2-7 gives the full variable domain: EAGVVQSPRYKIIEKKQPVAFWCNPISGHNTLYWYLQNLGQGPELLIRYENEEAVDDSQLPKDRFSAERLKGVDSTLKIQPAELGDSAVYLCASSPGTSGIYEQYFGPGTRLTVT.

This chain links TRBV7-3 with TRBJ1-2; D might be TRBD1 (5 bases). The V end lost 4 bases, the J end lost 7 bases, and 13 bases lay between the germline ends. The CDR3 has 13 amino acids. Germline lookup yields CDR1 SGHTA and CDR2 FQGTGA. The CDR3: CASSSWGTSGYTF. As DNA, the CDR3 is TGTGCCAGCAGCTCATGGGGGACTAGTGGCTACACCTTC.

V usage is TRBV28 and J usage is TRBJ2-7; a weak D match, TRBD2 (5 bases). This CDR3 comprises 12 residues. Germline CDR1 and CDR2: MDHEN and SYDVKM. V was pared by 3 bases and J by 5 bases, with 8 bases between. This chain's CDR3 is CASSLPGDEQYF. CDR3 sequence (DNA): TGTGCCAGCAGTTTGCCCGGGGACGAGCAGTACTTC.